This TCR beta chain was captured by sequencing in a study of kidney transplant recipient with SARS-CoV-2 infection. Worth noting for this clonotype: A much larger clone is a single base away; this may be a read error.

TCRdb re-derived calls from the reads in MiXCR, one entry per CDR3 protein. The table includes about 250,000 distinct CDR3 sequences, 29% detected once. The source material was a blood sample, sampled at baseline and between days 110 and 120 from a kidney transplant recipient. The receptor comes from a male patient aged 25-45 years who had COVID-19 and was a kidney transplant recipient. Some T cells may trace back to the graft donor.

The CDR3 DNA is TGTGCCAGCTCACCACGTATGGAGAGCAATCAGCCCCAGCATTTT. It translates to CASSPRMESNQPQHF. This chain links TRBV18 with TRBJ1-5; no reliable D call. V lost 1 base to trimming and J lost 1 base, with 8 bases between them. Germline CDR1 and CDR2: KGHSH and LQKENI. The CDR3 spans 15 residues.